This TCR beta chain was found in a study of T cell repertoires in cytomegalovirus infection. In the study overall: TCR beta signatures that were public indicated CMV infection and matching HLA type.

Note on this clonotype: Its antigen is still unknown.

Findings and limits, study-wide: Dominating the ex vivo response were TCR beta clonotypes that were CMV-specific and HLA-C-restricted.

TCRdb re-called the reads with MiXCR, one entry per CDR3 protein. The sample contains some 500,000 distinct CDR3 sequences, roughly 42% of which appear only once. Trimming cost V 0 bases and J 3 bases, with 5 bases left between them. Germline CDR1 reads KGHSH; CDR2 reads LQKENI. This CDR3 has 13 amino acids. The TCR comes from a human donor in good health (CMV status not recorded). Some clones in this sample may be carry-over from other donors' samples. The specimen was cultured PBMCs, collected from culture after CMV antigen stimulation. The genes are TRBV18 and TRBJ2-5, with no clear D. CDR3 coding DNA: TGTGCCAGCTCACCACCTTATGAAGAGACCCAGTACTTC. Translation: CASSPPYEETQYF.